This TCR beta chain was captured in a study of blood T cells in healthy people across ages. Next came a second PCR, run for about 7 to 12 cycles, which used a sample-barcoded 5' primer along with a J-beta primer mix. MiXCR, applied by TCRdb to the 5' RACE reads, yields one record per CDR3 protein. The table lists more than 900,000 distinct CDR3 sequences, 25% of them singletons. CDR3 length: 15 amino acids. Germline CDR1 is SEHNR and CDR2 is FQNEAQ (reference sequence). With regard to this clonotype: Germline is not matched at one junction end, which may reflect a read error.

These data were likewise used in another study, on T cells of mothers and their children.

The sequence was collected from a girl aged 2 to 10 in good health. The chain is built from TRBV7-9 and TRBJ2-2, with D possibly matching TRBD1 (5 bases). Sequenced input: blood. The CDR3 here is CACSPRGTNTGELFF. The CDR3 region has the DNA TGTGCCTGCAGCCCTAGGGGAACGAACACCGGGGAGCTGTTTTTT. Supplemented by reference TRBV7-9 and TRBJ2-2, the full variable domain reads DTGVSQNPRHKITKRGQNVTFRCDPISEHNRLYWYRQTLGQGPEFLTYFQNEAQLEKSRLLSDRFSAERPKGSFSTLEIQRTEQGDSAMYLCACSPRGTNTGELFFGEGSRLTVL.